Reported below is one TCR beta chain. The data were taken from a study of blood T cell repertoires in COVID-19. Germline V gene data show CDR1 as LGHDT and CDR2 as YNNKEL (reference sequence). CDR3 length: 15 amino acids. V dropped 4 bases and J dropped 4; count of bases not matched to a gene: 9. Per the authors' pipeline: Amplification from reference gene primers served as the basis for estimated nucleated cell counts. Data came from immunoSEQ multiplex PCR; TCRdb stores just in-frame clones and leaves some out. V and J calls and clone size are given by that table; D and trimming were obtained from the DNA. The sample lists about 200,000 clones, around 90% occurring once.

This sequence was found in a man in his fifties or sixties who had recovered from COVID-19. The material sequenced was peripheral blood. The rearrangement uses TRBV3-1 (or the pseudogene TRBV3-2) and TRBJ2-5, with 7 bases matching TRBD2. CDR3 sequence (DNA): TGTGCCAGCAGCCCTCGGACTAGTGTCGGAGAGACCCAGTACTTC. Its protein product is CASSPRTSVGETQYF.